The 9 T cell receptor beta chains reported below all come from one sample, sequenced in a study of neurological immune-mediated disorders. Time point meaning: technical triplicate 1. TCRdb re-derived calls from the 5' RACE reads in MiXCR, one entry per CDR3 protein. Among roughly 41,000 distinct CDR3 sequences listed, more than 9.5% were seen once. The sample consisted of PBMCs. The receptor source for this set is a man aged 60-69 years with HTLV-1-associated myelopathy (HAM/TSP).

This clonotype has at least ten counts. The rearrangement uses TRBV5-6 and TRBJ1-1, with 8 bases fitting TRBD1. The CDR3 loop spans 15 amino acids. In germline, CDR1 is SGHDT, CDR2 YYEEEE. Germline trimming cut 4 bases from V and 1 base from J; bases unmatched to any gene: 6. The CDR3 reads CASSDGQGGNTEAFF. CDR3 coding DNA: TGTGCCAGCAGCGATGGACAGGGAGGGAACACTGAAGCTTTCTTT.

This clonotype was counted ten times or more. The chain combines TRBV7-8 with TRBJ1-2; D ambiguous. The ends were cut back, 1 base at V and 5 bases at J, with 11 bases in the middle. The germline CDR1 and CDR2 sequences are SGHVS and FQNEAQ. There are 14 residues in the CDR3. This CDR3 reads CASSLGGRGYGYTF. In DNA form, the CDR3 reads TGTGCCAGCAGCTTAGGGGGAAGAGGGTATGGCTACACCTTC.

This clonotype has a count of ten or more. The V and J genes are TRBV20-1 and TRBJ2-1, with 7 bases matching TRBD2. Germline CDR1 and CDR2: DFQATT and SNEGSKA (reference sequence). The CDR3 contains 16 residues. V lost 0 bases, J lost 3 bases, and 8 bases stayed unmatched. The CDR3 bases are TGCAGTGCTAGAGATTGGGCGGGGGAAAACTACAATGAGCAGTTCTTC. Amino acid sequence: CSARDWAGENYNEQFF.

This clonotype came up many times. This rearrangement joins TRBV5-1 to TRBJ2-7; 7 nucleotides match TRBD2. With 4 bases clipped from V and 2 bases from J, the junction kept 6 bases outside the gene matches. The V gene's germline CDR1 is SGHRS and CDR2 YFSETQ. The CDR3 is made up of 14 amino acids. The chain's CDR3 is CASSGTGGTYEQYF. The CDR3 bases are TGCGCCAGCAGCGGCACGGGGGGTACCTACGAGCAGTACTTC.

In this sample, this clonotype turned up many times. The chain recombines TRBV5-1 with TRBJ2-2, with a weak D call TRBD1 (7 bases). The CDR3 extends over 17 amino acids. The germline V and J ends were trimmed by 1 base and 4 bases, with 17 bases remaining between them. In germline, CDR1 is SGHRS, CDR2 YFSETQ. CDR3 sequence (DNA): TGCGCCAGCAGCTTGTTCGGGAGACAGGGTAGCACCGGGGAGCTGTTTTTT. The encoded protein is CASSLFGRQGSTGELFF.

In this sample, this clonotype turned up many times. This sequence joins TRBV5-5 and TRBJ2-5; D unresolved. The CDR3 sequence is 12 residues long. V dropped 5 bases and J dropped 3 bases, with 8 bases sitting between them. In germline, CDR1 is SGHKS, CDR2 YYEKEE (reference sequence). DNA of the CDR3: TGTGCCAGCAGTTCGGACGAAGAGACCCAGTACTTC. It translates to CASSSDEETQYF.

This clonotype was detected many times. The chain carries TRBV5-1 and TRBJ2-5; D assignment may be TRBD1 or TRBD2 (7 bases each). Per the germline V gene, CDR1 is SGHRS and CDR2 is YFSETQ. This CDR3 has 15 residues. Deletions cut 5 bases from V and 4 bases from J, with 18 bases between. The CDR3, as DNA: TGCGCCAGCAGTCAGGGGGGGCCCGTGAGAGAGACCCAGTACTTC. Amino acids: CASSQGGPVRETQYF.

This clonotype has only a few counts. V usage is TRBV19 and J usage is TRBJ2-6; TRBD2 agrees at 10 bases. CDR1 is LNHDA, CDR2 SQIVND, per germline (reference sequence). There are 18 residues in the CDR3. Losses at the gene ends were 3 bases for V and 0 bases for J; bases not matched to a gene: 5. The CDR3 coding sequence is TGTGCCAGTAGTATGTCTAGCGGGGGCAGCTCTGGGGCCAACGTCCTGACTTTC. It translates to CASSMSSGGSSGANVLTF. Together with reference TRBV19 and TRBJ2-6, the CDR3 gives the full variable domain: DGGITQSPKYLFRKEGQNVTLSCEQNLNHDAMYWYRQDPGQGLRLIYYSQIVNDFQKGDIAEGYSVSREKKESFPLTVTSAQKNPTAFYLCASSMSSGGSSGANVLTFGAGSRLTVL.

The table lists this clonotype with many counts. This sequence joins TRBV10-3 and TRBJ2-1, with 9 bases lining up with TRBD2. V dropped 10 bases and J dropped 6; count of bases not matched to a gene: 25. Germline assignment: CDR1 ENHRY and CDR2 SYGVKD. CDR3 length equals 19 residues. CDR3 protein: CATRNAAASGTISSNEQFF. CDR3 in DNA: TGTGCCACGAGGAACGCGGCGGCTAGCGGGACTATTTCGAGCAATGAGCAGTTCTTC.